Below are 15 T cell receptor beta chains sequenced from a single sample in a study of OX40 agonist ivuxolimab in advanced cancers. The method was immunoSEQ multiplex PCR; TCRdb's version includes in-frame clones alone and lacks a portion of them. The sample carries approximately 81,000 clones, roughly 91% recorded once. The sequenced sample was CD4+ or CD8+ T cells sorted from blood, obtained in a trial of the OX40 agonist ivuxolimab. These receptor sequences come from an adult with an advanced solid tumor such as melanoma, head and neck, liver or kidney cancer.

The chain uses TRBV11-2 and TRBJ1-4, with no clear D. The CDR3 sequence is 15 residues long. V lost 1 base and J lost 8, with 14 bases in between. CDR1 is SGHAT, CDR2 FQNNGV, per germline. CDR3 DNA sequence: TGTGCCAGCAGCTTAGCCCGCGGGTTAAGAGAAAAACTGTTTTTT. Translated: CASSLARGLREKLFF.

The chain couples TRBV7-8 to TRBJ1-1; D remains ambiguous. Germline V gene lookup returns CDR1 SGHVS and CDR2 FQNEAQ. CDR3 length: 13 residues. The V and J ends lost 8 bases and 1 base respectively, with 11 bases between them. CDR3 nucleotide sequence: TGTGCCAGCGCCTCGGATGGGAACACTGAAGCTTTCTTT. It codes for CASASDGNTEAFF.

The chain carries TRBV5-4 and TRBJ1-2; 7 bases match TRBD1. The CDR3 has 14 residues. Germline loops: CDR1 SGHNT, CDR2 YYREEE (reference sequence). Germline trimming cut 2 bases from V and 8 bases from J; bases unmatched to any gene: 9. In DNA form, the CDR3 reads TGTGCCAGCAGCTTCTTTGGACAGGACGGGGGCTACACCTTC. Residues: CASSFFGQDGGYTF.

The CDR3, as DNA: TGTGCCAGCAGCCAACCGGGGGCAGGATACGAGCAGTACTTC. This gives the protein CASSQPGAGYEQYF. V and J are TRBV5-4 and TRBJ2-7; D may match TRBD1 or TRBD2 (6 bases each). The CDR3 runs 14 residues. Trimming took off 4 bases at V and 4 bases at J, with 15 bases between the two ends. CDR1 and CDR2 from the germline V gene are SGHNT and YYREEE (reference sequence). Based on the CDR3 plus reference TRBV5-4 and TRBJ2-7, the full variable domain is ETGVTQSPTHLIKTRGQQVTLRCSSQSGHNTVSWYQQALGQGPQFIFQYYREEENGRGNFPPRFSGLQFPNYSSELNVNALELDDSALYLCASSQPGAGYEQYFGPGTRLTVT.

This chain links TRBV5-1 with TRBJ2-3; D is perhaps TRBD2 (6 bases). The CDR3 contains 16 residues. CDR1 SGHRS and CDR2 YFSETQ come from the germline V gene. The V and J ends lost 4 bases and 0 bases respectively, with 15 bases between them. This CDR3 reads CASSGPGRESTDTQYF. In nucleotides, the CDR3 is TGCGCCAGCAGCGGACCGGGACGGGAGAGCACAGATACGCAGTATTTT. The whole variable domain, filled in from reference TRBV5-1 and TRBJ2-3, reads KAGVTQTPRYLIKTRGQQVTLSCSPISGHRSVSWYQQTPGQGLQFLFEYFSETQRNKGNFPGRFSGRQFSNSRSEMNVSTLELGDSALYLCASSGPGRESTDTQYFGPGTRLTVL.

The V gene is TRBV6-1, the J gene TRBJ1-5, with unresolved D. Germline values: CDR1 MNHNS, CDR2 SASEGT. The CDR3 consists of 11 residues. Trimming removed 4 bases at V and 9 bases at J, with 7 bases between. The CDR3, as DNA: TGTGCCAGCAGTGGCCCAGGGCCCCAGCATTTT. Protein product: CASSGPGPQHF.

In regard to this clone: The missing conserved phenylalanine or tryptophan at the end of this CDR3 makes a read error likely. V and J are TRBV5-1 and TRBJ1-6; TRBD1 matches at 7 bases. V trimming: 0 bases; J trimming: 8 bases; junction bases outside the gene matches: 5. The CDR3 runs 15 residues. CDR1 and CDR2 from the germline V gene are SGHRS and YFSETQ. CDR3 bases: TGCGCCAGCAGCTTGGTGGGGGGACAGTATTCACCCCTCCACCTT. Translating it yields CASSLVGGQYSPLHL.

The chain joins TRBV7-9 to TRBJ1-1, with D perhaps matching TRBD1 (6 bases). Per germline, CDR1 SEHNR and CDR2 FQNEAQ (reference sequence). This CDR3 contains 14 residues. The V and J ends lost 3 bases and 2 bases respectively, with 10 bases between them. The CDR3 DNA reads TGTGCCAGCAGCTTGGGACACACTAACACTGAAGCTTTCTTT. Its protein product is CASSLGHTNTEAFF.

This chain joins TRBV6-1 and TRBJ2-7; D uncertain. This CDR3 comprises 11 residues. Germline V gene data show CDR1 as MNHNS and CDR2 as SASEGT. V was trimmed by 5 bases and J by 2 bases, leaving 4 bases between them. The CDR3 bases are TGTGCCAGCAGTTACACCTACGAGCAGTACTTC. Protein: CASSYTYEQYF.

The chain combines TRBV5-1 with TRBJ1-3, with D possibly TRBD1 on 5 matching bases. The CDR3 is 15 amino acids. With 8 bases removed from V and 2 bases from J, the gap between germline ends came to 17 bases. Germline CDR1 SGHRS, CDR2 YFSETQ. CDR3 region: CASYPGGNTGNTIYF. Written as DNA, the CDR3 is TGCGCCAGTTACCCCGGGGGTAATACTGGAAACACCATATATTTT.

This chain links TRBV25-1 with TRBJ1-4; maybe TRBD1 (5 bases). The germline V gene encodes CDR1 MGHDK and CDR2 SYGVNS. V lost 3 bases, J lost 8 bases, and 10 bases lay in between. CDR3 size: 13 residues. In DNA, the CDR3 is TGTGCCAGCAGTGACCTCTGGGGGGAAAAACTGTTTTTT. Protein product: CASSDLWGEKLFF.

The rearrangement uses TRBV11-2 and TRBJ1-3; a weak D match, TRBD1 (5 bases). CDR3 length: 16 residues. Trimming pared 5 bases from V and 0 bases from J, leaving 14 bases between. Germline V CDR1 and CDR2: SGHAT, FQNNGV. CDR3 nucleotide sequence: TGTGCCAGCAGCCATGGGGGACGGGCCTCTGGAAACACCATATATTTT. This codes for CASSHGGRASGNTIYF.

CDR3 sequence reads: CASSVGLGSTYEQYF. The CDR3 DNA reads as TGTGCCAGCAGCGTAGGTCTAGGTTCCACCTACGAGCAGTACTTC. The chain is built from TRBV9 and TRBJ2-7; D gene unclear. The germline V gene has CDR1 SGDLS and CDR2 YYNGEE. This CDR3 is 15 amino acids long. V was clipped by 0 bases and J by 2 bases, with 12 bases between them.

The rearrangement joins TRBV7-2 to TRBJ2-3, with D perhaps TRBD1 or TRBD2 (6 bases each). Germline lookup yields CDR1 SGHTA and CDR2 FQGNSA. Deletions cut 2 bases from V and 8 bases from J, with 29 bases between. CDR3 size: 19 residues. CDR3 protein: CASSLWAFGSGGPGGTQYF. In nucleotides, the CDR3 is TGTGCCAGCAGCTTATGGGCGTTTGGAAGTGGGGGGCCCGGTGGTACGCAGTATTTT.

This clone has just a few counts. The chain joins TRBV7-7 to TRBJ2-3; TRBD2 aligns across 8 bases. This CDR3 contains 14 residues. The germline V gene encodes CDR1 SSHAT and CDR2 FNYEAQ (reference sequence). V lost 5 bases, J lost 6 bases, and 7 bases stayed unmatched. DNA for the CDR3: TGTGCCAGCAGCCCGGGGACTAGTGCGGATACGCAGTATTTT. Residues: CASSPGTSADTQYF.